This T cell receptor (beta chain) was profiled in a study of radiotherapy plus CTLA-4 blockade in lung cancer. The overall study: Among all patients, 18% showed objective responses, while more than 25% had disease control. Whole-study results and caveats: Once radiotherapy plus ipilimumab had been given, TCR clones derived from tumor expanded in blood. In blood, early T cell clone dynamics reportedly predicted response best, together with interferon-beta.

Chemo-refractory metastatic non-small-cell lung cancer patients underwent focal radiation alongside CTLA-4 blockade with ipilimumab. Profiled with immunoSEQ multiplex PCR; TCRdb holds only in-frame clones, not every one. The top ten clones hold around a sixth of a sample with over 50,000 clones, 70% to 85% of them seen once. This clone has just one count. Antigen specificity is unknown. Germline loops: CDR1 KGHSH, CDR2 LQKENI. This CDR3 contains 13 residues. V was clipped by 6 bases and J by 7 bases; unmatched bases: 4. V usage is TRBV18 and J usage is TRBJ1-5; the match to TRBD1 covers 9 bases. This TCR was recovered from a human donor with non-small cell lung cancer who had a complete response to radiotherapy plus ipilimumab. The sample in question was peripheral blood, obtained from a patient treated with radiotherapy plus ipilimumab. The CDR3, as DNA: TGTGCCAGCTCCACAGGGGGCTGGCAGCCCCAGCATTTT. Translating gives CASSTGGWQPQHF.